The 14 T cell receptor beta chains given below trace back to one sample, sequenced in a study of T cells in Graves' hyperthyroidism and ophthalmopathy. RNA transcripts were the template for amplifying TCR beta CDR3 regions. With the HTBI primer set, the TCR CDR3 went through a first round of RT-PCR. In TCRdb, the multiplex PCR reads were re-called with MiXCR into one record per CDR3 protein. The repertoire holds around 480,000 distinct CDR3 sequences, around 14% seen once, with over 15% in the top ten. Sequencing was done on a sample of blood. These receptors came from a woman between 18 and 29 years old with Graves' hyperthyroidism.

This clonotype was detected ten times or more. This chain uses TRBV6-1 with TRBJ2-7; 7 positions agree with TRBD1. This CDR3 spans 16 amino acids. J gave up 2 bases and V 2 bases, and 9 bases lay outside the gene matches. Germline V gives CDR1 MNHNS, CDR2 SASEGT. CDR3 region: CASSESDRVGPYEQYV. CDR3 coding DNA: TGTGCCAGCAGTGAATCCGACAGGGTTGGCCCCTACGAGCAGTACGTC.

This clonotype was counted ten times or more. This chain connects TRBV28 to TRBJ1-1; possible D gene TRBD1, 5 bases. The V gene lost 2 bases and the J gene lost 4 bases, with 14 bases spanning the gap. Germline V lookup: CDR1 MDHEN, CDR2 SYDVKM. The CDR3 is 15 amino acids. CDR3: CASSLGGAFGTEAFF. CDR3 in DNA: TGTGCCAGCAGTTTAGGAGGGGCGTTTGGCACTGAAGCTTTCTTT.

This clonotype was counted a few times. The CDR3 DNA sequence: TGTGCCAGCAGCGCCCACCGGGAGACAGATGGCTACACCTTC. Translation: CASSAHRETDGYTF. The chain recombines TRBV7-3 with TRBJ1-2; D possibly corresponds to TRBD1 (5 bases). Germline V gene lookup returns CDR1 SGHTA and CDR2 FQGTGA. V lost 5 bases, J lost 6 bases, and 16 bases lay in between. The length of the CDR3 is 14 residues.

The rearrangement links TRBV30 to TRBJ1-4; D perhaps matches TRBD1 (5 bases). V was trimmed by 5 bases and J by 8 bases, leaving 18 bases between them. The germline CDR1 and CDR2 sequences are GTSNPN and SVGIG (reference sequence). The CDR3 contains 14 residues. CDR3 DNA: TGTGCCTGGGCCGGGACCGACAACGGAGAAAAACTGTTTTTT. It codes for CAWAGTDNGEKLFF.

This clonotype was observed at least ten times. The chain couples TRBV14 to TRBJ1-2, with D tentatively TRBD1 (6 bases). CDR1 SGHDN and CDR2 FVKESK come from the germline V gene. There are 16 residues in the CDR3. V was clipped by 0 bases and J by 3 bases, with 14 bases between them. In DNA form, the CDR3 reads TGTGCCAGCAGCCAAGATCGCAGGGGAAGTTACTATGGCTACACCTTC. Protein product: CASSQDRRGSYYGYTF.

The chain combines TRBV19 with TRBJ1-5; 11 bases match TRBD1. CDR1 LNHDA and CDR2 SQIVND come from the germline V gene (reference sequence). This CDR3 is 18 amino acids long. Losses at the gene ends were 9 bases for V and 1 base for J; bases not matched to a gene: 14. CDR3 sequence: CASHPQDRGRGSNQPQHF. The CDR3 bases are TGTGCCAGCCACCCCCAGGACAGGGGGCGGGGGAGCAATCAGCCCCAGCATTTT.

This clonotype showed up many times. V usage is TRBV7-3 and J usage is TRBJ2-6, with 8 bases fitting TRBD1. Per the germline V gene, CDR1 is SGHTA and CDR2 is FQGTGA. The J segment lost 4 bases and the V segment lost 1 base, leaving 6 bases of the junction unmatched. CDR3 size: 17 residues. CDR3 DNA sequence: TGTGCCAGCAGCTTAATAGCAGGGGGCTACGGGGCCAACGTCCTGACTTTC. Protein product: CASSLIAGGYGANVLTF.

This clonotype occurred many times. CDR3 bases: TGTGCCAGTAATCGGAAGTTAGTGAACTATGGCTACACCTTC. Translated, it gives CASNRKLVNYGYTF. This chain connects TRBV19 to TRBJ1-2; D is ambiguous. Trimming removed 7 bases at V and 2 bases at J, with 14 bases between. Germline values: CDR1 LNHDA, CDR2 SQIVND (reference sequence). There are 14 residues in the CDR3.

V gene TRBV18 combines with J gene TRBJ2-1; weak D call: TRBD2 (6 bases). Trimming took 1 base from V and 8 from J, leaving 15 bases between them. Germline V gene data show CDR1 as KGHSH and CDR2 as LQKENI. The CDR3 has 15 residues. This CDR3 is CASSPLTSLQDEQFF. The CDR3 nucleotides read TGTGCCAGCTCACCACTCACTAGCTTACAGGATGAGCAGTTCTTC.

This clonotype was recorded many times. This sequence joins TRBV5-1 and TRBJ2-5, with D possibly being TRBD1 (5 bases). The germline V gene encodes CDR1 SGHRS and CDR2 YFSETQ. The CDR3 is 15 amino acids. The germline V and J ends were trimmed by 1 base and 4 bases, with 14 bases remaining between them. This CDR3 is CASSLYTRVGETQYF. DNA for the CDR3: TGCGCCAGCAGCTTGTATACCAGGGTGGGAGAGACCCAGTACTTC. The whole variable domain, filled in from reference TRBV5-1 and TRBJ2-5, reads KAGVTQTPRYLIKTRGQQVTLSCSPISGHRSVSWYQQTPGQGLQFLFEYFSETQRNKGNFPGRFSGRQFSNSRSEMNVSTLELGDSALYLCASSLYTRVGETQYFGPGTRLLVL.

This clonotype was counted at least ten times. The CDR3 loop is CASSQAGRGRANYGYTF. For the CDR3, the DNA is TGTGCCAGCAGCCAAGCAGGACGCGGCAGGGCGAACTATGGCTACACCTTC. The rearrangement uses TRBV3-1 and TRBJ1-2; possible D gene TRBD1, 5 bases. Germline V lookup: CDR1 LGHDT, CDR2 YNNKEL (reference sequence). The CDR3 is 17 amino acids. The germline V and J ends were trimmed by 1 base and 2 bases, with 17 bases remaining between them.

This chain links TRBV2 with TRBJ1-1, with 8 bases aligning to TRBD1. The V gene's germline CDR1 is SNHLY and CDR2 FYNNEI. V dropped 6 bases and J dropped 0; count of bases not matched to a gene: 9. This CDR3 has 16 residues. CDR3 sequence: CASRRSRQGMNTEAFF. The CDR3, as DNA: TGTGCCAGCAGACGAAGCCGACAGGGGATGAACACTGAAGCTTTCTTT.

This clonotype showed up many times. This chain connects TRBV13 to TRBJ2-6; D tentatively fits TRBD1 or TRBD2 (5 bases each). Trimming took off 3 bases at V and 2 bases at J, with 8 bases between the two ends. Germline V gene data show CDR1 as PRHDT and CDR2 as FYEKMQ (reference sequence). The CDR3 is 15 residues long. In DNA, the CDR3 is TGTGCCAGCAGCTTGGGGGACGCTGGGGCCAACGTCCTGACTTTC. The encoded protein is CASSLGDAGANVLTF.

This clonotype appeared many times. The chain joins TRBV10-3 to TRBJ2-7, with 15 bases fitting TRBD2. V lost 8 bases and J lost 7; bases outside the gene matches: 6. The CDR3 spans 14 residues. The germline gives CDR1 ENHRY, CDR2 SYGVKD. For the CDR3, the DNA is TGTGCCATCGGGGGACTAGCGGGAGGCGGAGAGCAGTACGTC. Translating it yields CAIGGLAGGGEQYV.